A selection of T cell receptor beta chains follows, all from one sample in a study of blood T cells in healthy people across ages. TCRdb re-derived calls from the 5' RACE reads in MiXCR, one entry per CDR3 protein. The table includes 700,000 to 900,000 distinct CDR3 sequences, about 26% detected once. In addition, the sample was reused for a study of T cells of mothers and their children.

The specimen was blood. These receptors all come from a boy aged 5-17 years in good health. Both conserved end residues are part of each CDR3. A D gene is named only where the DNA matches it firmly. Size values are once, few and many counts, or a class for expanded clones, and some rows have none.

clone size	V gene	J gene	D gene	CDR3 protein	CDR3 DNA
-	TRBV5-1	TRBJ1-4	TRBD1	CASSLGGGGANEKLFF	TGCGCCAGCAGCTTAGGTGGAGGGGGCGCGAATGAAAAACTGTTTTTT
-	TRBV12-3/TRBV12-4	TRBJ2-1	-	CASSPLLYNEQFF	TGTGCCAGCAGCCCTCTACTCTACAATGAGCAGTTCTTC
-	TRBV18	TRBJ1-4	TRBD1	CASSRDSPLATNEKLFF	TGTGCCAGCTCCCGGGACAGCCCCCTTGCAACTAATGAAAAACTGTTTTTT
-	TRBV2	TRBJ1-2	-	CASSGPVTF	TGTGCCAGTTCGGGACCGGTGACCTTC
-	TRBV12-3/TRBV12-4	TRBJ2-4	-	CASSFGQSRDIQYF	TGTGCCAGCAGTTTCGGGCAGAGTAGGGACATTCAGTACTTC
-	TRBV14	TRBJ2-2	-	CASSQEALTGELFF	TGTGCCAGCAGCCAAGAGGCCCTCACCGGGGAGCTGTTTTTT
-	TRBV20-1	TRBJ2-7	TRBD1	CSAAGTVRPNEQYF	TGCAGTGCCGCCGGGACAGTTCGTCCCAACGAGCAGTACTTC
-	TRBV5-1	TRBJ1-1	-	CASSLEQASRSEAFF	TGCGCCAGCAGCTTGGAACAGGCCTCCCGATCTGAAGCTTTCTTT
few	TRBV12-5	TRBJ2-1	-	CASAPERGSDGEQFF	TGTGCTAGTGCCCCGGAACGGGGAAGCGACGGTGAGCAGTTCTTC
once	TRBV4-1	TRBJ1-2	-	CASSQDRVNYGYTF	TGCGCCAGCAGCCAAGACAGGGTCAACTATGGCTACACCTTC